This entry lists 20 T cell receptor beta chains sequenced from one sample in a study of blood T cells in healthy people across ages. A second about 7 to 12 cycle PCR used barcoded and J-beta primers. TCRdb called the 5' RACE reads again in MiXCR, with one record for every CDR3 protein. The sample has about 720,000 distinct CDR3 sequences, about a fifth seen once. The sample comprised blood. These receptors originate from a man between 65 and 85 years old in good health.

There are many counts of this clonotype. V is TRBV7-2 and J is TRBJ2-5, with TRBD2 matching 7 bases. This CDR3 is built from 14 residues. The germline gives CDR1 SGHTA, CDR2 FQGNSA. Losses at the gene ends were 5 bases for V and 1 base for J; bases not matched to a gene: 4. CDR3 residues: CASSVSSGQETQYF. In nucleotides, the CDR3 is TGTGCCAGCAGCGTCTCTAGCGGCCAAGAGACCCAGTACTTC.

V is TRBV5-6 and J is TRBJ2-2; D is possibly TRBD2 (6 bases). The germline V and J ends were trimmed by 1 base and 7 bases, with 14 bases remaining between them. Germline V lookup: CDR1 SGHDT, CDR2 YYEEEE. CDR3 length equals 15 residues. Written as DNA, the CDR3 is TGTGCCAGCAGCTTGTCGGGACTTGTCCTCGGGGAGCTGTTTTTT. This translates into CASSLSGLVLGELFF. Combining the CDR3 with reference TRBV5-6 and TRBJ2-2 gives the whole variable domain DAGVTQSPTHLIKTRGQQVTLRCSPKSGHDTVSWYQQALGQGPQFIFQYYEEEERQRGNFPDRFSGHQFPNYSSELNVNALLLGDSALYLCASSLSGLVLGELFFGEGSRLTVL.

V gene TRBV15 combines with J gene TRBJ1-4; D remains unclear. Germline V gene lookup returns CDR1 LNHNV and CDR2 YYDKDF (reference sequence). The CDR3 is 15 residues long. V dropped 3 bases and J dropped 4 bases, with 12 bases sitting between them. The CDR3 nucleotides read TGTGCCACCAGCAGCGGTTTAGGCGGTAATGAAAAACTGTTTTTT. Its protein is CATSSGLGGNEKLFF.

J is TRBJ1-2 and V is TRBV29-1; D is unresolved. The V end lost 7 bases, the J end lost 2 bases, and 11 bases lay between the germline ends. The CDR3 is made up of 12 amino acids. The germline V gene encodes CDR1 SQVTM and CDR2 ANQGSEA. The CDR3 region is CSAEVENYGYTF. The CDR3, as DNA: TGCAGCGCGGAGGTAGAAAACTATGGCTACACCTTC.

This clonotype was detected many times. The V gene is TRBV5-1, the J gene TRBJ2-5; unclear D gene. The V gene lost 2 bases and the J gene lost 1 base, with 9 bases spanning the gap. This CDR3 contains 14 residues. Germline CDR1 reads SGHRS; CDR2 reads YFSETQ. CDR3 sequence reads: CASSFNYLQETQYF. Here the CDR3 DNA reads TGCGCCAGCAGCTTCAACTACCTCCAAGAGACCCAGTACTTC.

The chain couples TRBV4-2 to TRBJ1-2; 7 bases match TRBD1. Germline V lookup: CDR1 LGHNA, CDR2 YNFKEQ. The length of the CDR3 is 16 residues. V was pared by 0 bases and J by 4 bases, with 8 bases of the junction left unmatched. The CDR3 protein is CASSQDMGTEGYGYTF. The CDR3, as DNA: TGTGCCAGCAGCCAAGATATGGGGACAGAGGGCTATGGCTACACCTTC.

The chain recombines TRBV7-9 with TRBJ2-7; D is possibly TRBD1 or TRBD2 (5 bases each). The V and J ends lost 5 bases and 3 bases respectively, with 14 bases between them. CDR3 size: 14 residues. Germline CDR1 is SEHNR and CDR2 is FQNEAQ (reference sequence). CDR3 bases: TGTGCCAGCAGCCAAACAACGAGGGGCTACGAGCAGTACTTC. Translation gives CASSQTTRGYEQYF.

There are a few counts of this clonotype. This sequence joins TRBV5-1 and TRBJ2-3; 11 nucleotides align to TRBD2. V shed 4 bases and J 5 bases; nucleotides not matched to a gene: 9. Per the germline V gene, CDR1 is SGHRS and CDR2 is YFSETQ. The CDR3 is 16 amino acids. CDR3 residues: CASSQIAGGPGDTQYF. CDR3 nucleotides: TGCGCCAGCAGCCAGATAGCGGGGGGGCCGGGAGATACGCAGTATTTT.

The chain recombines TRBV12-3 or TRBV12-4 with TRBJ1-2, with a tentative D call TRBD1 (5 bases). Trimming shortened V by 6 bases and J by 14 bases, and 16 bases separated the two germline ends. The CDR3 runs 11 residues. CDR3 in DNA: TGTGCCAGCAGGAAAGGGACCTCGAGAACCTTC. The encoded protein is CASRKGTSRTF.

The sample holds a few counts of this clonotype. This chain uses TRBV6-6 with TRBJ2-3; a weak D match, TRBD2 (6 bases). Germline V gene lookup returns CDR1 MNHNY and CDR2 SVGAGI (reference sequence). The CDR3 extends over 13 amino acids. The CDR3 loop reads CAGPDYHTDTQYF. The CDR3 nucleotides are TGTGCTGGGCCGGACTACCACACAGATACGCAGTATTTT.

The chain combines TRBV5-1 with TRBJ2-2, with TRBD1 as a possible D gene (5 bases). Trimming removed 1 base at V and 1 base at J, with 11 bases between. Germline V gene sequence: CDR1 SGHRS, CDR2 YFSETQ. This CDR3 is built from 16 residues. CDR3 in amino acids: CASSLMGRQNTGELFF. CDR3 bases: TGCGCCAGCAGCTTGATGGGGCGACAGAACACCGGGGAGCTGTTTTTT.

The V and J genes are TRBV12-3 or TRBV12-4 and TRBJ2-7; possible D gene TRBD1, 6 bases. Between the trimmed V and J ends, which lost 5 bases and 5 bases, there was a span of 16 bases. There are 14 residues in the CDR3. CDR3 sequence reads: CASSLHGTTDEQYF. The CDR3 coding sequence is TGTGCCAGCAGTCTCCACGGGACAACCGACGAGCAGTACTTC.

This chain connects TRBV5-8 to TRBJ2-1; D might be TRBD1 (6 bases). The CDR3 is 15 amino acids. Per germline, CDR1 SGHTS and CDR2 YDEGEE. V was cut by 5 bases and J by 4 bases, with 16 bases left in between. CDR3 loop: CASRNRVSGYNEQFF. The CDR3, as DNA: TGTGCCAGCAGGAACAGGGTTTCGGGATACAATGAGCAGTTCTTC. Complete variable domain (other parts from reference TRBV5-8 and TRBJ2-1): EAGVTQSPTHLIKTRGQQATLRCSPISGHTSVYWYQQALGLGLQFLLWYDEGEERNRGNFPPRFSGRQFPNYSSELNVNALELEDSALYLCASRNRVSGYNEQFFGPGTRLTVL.

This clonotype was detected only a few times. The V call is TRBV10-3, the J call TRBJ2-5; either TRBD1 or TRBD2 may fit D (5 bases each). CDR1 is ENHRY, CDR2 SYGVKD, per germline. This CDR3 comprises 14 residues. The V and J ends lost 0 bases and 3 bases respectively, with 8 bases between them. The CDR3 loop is CAISESGEKETQYF. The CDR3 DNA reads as TGTGCCATCAGTGAGTCGGGGGAAAAAGAGACCCAGTACTTC.

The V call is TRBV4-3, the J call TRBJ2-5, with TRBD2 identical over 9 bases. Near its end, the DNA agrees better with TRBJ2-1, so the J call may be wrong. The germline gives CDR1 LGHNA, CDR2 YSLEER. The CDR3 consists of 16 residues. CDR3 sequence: CASSQYSGTSLLEQFF. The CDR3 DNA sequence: TGCGCCAGCAGCCAATACTCCGGGACTAGCCTTCTAGAGCAGTTCTTC.

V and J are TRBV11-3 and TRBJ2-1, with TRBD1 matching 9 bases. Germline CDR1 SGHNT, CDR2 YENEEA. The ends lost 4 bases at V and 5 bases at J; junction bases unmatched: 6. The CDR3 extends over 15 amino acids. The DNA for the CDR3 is TGTGCCAGCAGCTCGAGGACAGGGGCGGACAATGAGCAGTTCTTC. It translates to CASSSRTGADNEQFF. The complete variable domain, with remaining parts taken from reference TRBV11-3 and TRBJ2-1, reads EAGVVQSPRYKIIEKKQPVAFWCNPISGHNTLYWYLQNLGQGPELLIRYENEEAVDDSQLPKDRFSAERLKGVDSTLKIQPAELGDSAVYLCASSSRTGADNEQFFGPGTRLTVL.

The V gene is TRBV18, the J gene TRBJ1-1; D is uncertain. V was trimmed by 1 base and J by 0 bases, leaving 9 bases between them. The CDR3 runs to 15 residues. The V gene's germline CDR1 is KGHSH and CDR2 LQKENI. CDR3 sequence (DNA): TGTGCCAGCTCACCACACGCTTTCATGAACACTGAAGCTTTCTTT. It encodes CASSPHAFMNTEAFF.

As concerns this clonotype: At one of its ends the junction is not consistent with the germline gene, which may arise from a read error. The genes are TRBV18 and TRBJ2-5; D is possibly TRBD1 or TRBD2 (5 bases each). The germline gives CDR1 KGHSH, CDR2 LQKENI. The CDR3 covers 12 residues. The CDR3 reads CASSPEGERKFF. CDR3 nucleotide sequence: TGTGCCAGCTCACCCGAAGGGGAGAGGAAGTTCTTC.

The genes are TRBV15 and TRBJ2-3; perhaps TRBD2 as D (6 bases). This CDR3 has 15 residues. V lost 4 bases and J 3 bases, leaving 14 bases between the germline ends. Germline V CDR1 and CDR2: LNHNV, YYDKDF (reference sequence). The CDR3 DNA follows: TGTGCCACCAGCACCAACCGGGAGTTTACAGATACGCAGTATTTT. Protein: CATSTNREFTDTQYF.

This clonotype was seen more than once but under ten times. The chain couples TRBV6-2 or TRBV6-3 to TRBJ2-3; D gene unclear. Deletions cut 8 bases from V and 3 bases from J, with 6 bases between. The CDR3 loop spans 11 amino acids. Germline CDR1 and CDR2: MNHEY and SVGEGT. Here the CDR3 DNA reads TGTGCCAGCGCACAGACAGATACGCAGTATTTT. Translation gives CASAQTDTQYF.